What follows are 20 T cell receptor beta chains derived from one specimen sequenced in a study of spatial heterogeneity in lung cancer. The antigens these receptors bind are not known. Time point noted: sample taken at primary tumor resection. TCRdb fed the 5' RACE reads into MiXCR, producing one record per CDR3 protein. Of some 7,700 distinct CDR3 sequences detected, less than 10% appear once; the ten largest clones hold about 9.3%. Overall study findings and caveats: The number of expanded tumor alpha and beta chains correlated with mutation number.

The source was lung tumor tissue, collected at surgery. All receptors derive from a male donor with early-stage non-small cell lung cancer.

This rearrangement joins TRBV3-1 to TRBJ2-1; D is possibly TRBD1 (5 bases). Trimming shortened V by 5 bases and J by 9 bases, and 17 bases separated the two germline ends. This CDR3 comprises 14 residues. The V gene's germline CDR1 is LGHDT and CDR2 YNNKEL (reference sequence). The CDR3 coding sequence is TGTGCCAGCAGCGCTTGGGCCCTCCAGGGTGAGCAGTTCTTC. Protein: CASSAWALQGEQFF.

At least ten counts were recorded for this clonotype. This chain connects TRBV5-1 to TRBJ2-1; D call uncertain. The CDR3 contains 12 residues. From germline, CDR1 is SGHRS and CDR2 YFSETQ. V was trimmed by 2 bases and J by 9 bases, leaving 9 bases between them. The CDR3 DNA reads as TGCGCCAGCAGCTTCCCCAGTAGTGAGCAGTTCTTC. It codes for CASSFPSSEQFF.

This rearrangement joins TRBV5-4 to TRBJ2-1; TRBD2 agrees at 8 bases. Germline V gene sequence: CDR1 SGHNT, CDR2 YYREEE (reference sequence). The trim removed 5 bases at V and 6 bases at J, leaving 10 bases unmatched. This CDR3 region has 15 residues. CDR3 in DNA: TGTGCCAGCAGTCATGCCGGGACTAGTTTCAATGAGCAGTTCTTC. This encodes CASSHAGTSFNEQFF.

By share, this clonotype counts as medium-sized. This sequence joins TRBV5-6 and TRBJ2-1; 7 bases map to TRBD2. The CDR3 contains 16 residues. The J segment lost 4 bases and the V segment lost 2 bases, leaving 9 bases of the junction unmatched. From germline, CDR1 is SGHDT and CDR2 YYEEEE. Here the CDR3 DNA reads TGTGCCAGCAGCTTCAGGTCGGGGACTAAGTACAATGAGCAGTTCTTC. Protein product: CASSFRSGTKYNEQFF.

Relative to its sample, this clonotype is medium-sized (0.01 to 0.1%). The chain is built from TRBV6-5 and TRBJ1-1, with D possibly TRBD1 on 5 matching bases. Germline CDR1 reads MNHEY; CDR2 reads SVGAGI. The CDR3 contains 12 residues. V gave up 4 bases and J gave up 7 bases, with 10 bases separating them. In nucleotides, the CDR3 is TGTGCCAGCAGTTCCCGGACATATGAAGCTTTCTTT. As protein: CASSSRTYEAFF.

This clonotype is labeled medium-sized. The rearrangement links TRBV6-1 to TRBJ1-3; D gene uncertain. Trimming cost V 7 bases and J 3 bases, with 13 bases left between them. Germline V lookup: CDR1 MNHNS, CDR2 SASEGT. The CDR3 is 14 residues long. This CDR3 is CASKANWVGNTIYF. CDR3 nucleotides: TGTGCCAGCAAGGCGAACTGGGTTGGAAACACCATATATTTT.

This clonotype was found many times. The V and J genes are TRBV14 and TRBJ2-1; 12 nucleotides agree with TRBD2. Trimming took 0 bases from V and 4 from J; bases not matched to a gene: 7. In germline, CDR1 is SGHDN, CDR2 FVKESK. The CDR3 sequence is 18 residues long. CDR3 in DNA: TGTGCCAGCAGCCAAGATCCTTGGACTAGCGGGAATTACAATGAGCAGTTCTTC. Protein product: CASSQDPWTSGNYNEQFF.

This clonotype is large within its sample. The chain employs TRBV19 and TRBJ2-2; D perhaps matches TRBD1 (6 bases). Germline-derived CDR1 and CDR2 are LNHDA and SQIVND (reference sequence). Trimming removed 6 bases at V and 4 bases at J, with 18 bases between. The CDR3 length is 16 residues. CDR3 DNA: TGTGCCAGTAGAGGGACATTCGCGATTTCCACCGGGGAGCTGTTTTTT. As protein: CASRGTFAISTGELFF. The variable domain in full, with the rest retrieved from reference TRBV19 and TRBJ2-2, is DGGITQSPKYLFRKEGQNVTLSCEQNLNHDAMYWYRQDPGQGLRLIYYSQIVNDFQKGDIAEGYSVSREKKESFPLTVTSAQKNPTAFYLCASRGTFAISTGELFFGEGSRLTVL.

This clonotype was observed at least ten times. The chain is built from TRBV7-2 and TRBJ2-5; 11 positions match TRBD2. The CDR3 spans 16 residues. With V trimmed by 3 bases and J by 2 bases, 5 bases remained unmatched. Per the germline V gene, CDR1 is SGHTA and CDR2 is FQGNSA. The CDR3 bases are TGTGCCAGCAGCTTTCTAGCGGGGGGAGGTCAAGAGACCCAGTACTTC. This codes for CASSFLAGGGQETQYF.

This clonotype was counted only a few times. The V call is TRBV29-1, the J call TRBJ1-3; D not certain. The germline V gene encodes CDR1 SQVTM and CDR2 ANQGSEA. V gave up 3 bases and J gave up 3 bases, with 3 bases separating them. This CDR3 contains 11 residues. Here the CDR3 reads CSVESGNTIYF. CDR3 nucleotide sequence: TGCAGCGTTGAGAGTGGAAACACCATATATTTT.

Judged by abundance, this clonotype is medium-sized. The J gene is TRBJ1-1, the V gene TRBV7-2, with a tentative D call TRBD1 (6 bases). CDR3 length: 14 residues. The germline CDR1 and CDR2 sequences are SGHTA and FQGNSA. Trimming left V 3 bases short and J 10 bases short, with 18 bases between. As DNA, the CDR3 is TGTGCCAGCAGCTTGTGGATAACAGGGTCGGTAGCTTTCTTT. Amino acids: CASSLWITGSVAFF.

The rearrangement uses TRBV5-4 and TRBJ2-1, with D possibly matching TRBD2 (6 bases). The CDR3 is 16 amino acids. CDR1 and CDR2 from the germline V gene are SGHNT and YYREEE (reference sequence). The V end was cut by 4 bases, the J end by 0 bases, with 14 bases between. CDR3 region: CASSPPAGSSYNEQFF. The CDR3 nucleotides read TGTGCCAGCAGCCCCCCAGCGGGTAGCTCCTACAATGAGCAGTTCTTC.

Sample share makes this clonotype medium-sized (0.01 to 0.1%). For the CDR3, the DNA is TGTGCCAGCAGTGAACACAGGGGGCTTCCAAGCTCCTACAATGAGCAGTTCTTC. Translated, it gives CASSEHRGLPSSYNEQFF. The V gene is TRBV2, the J gene TRBJ2-1; 9 bases are a match to TRBD1. The germline V gene encodes CDR1 SNHLY and CDR2 FYNNEI. Trimming removed 2 bases from V and 0 bases from J; junction bases left unmatched: 8. The CDR3 extends over 18 amino acids.

V usage is TRBV6-5 and J usage is TRBJ2-6; D gene ambiguous. This CDR3 spans 15 amino acids. V lost 4 bases and J lost 2, with 9 bases in between. CDR1 is MNHEY, CDR2 SVGAGI, per germline. In DNA form, the CDR3 reads TGTGCCAGCAGTTCTCGCACAGCTGGGGCCAACGTCCTGACTTTC. It translates to CASSSRTAGANVLTF.

This clonotype is labeled large (0.1 to 1%). This chain links TRBV27 with TRBJ2-3; D not resolved. V was trimmed by 5 bases and J by 4 bases, leaving 13 bases between them. The CDR3 is 14 amino acids. Germline V gene data show CDR1 as MNHEY and CDR2 as SMNVEV (reference sequence). The CDR3 sequence is CASSPRMGADTQYF. DNA of the CDR3: TGTGCCAGCAGTCCCCGGATGGGCGCAGATACGCAGTATTTT.

This chain links TRBV28 with TRBJ1-1; D might be TRBD1 (5 bases). V was clipped by 11 bases and J by 5 bases, with 18 bases between them. This CDR3 spans 13 amino acids. Germline lookup yields CDR1 MDHEN and CDR2 SYDVKM. As DNA, the CDR3 is TGTGCCCTCCTCCGCCCCGGGGGGACTGAAGCTTTCTTT. Amino acids: CALLRPGGTEAFF.

This chain joins TRBV6-2 or TRBV6-3 and TRBJ2-1, with 9 nucleotides matching TRBD1. This CDR3 has 15 residues. The J segment lost 7 bases and the V segment lost 4 bases, leaving 8 bases of the junction unmatched. Germline loops: CDR1 MNHEY, CDR2 SVGEGT. DNA for the CDR3: TGTGCCAGCAGTTTCCTGACAGGGGGGCTAAATGAGCAGTTCTTC. Translating it yields CASSFLTGGLNEQFF.

Details on this clonotype: This may be a read error: a much more frequent sequence differs by one nucleotide. The chain is built from TRBV6-5 and TRBJ2-3, with 8 bases aligning to TRBD1. There are 15 residues in the CDR3. CDR1 is MNHEY, CDR2 SVGAGI, per germline. Written as DNA, the CDR3 is TGTGCCTGCAGAGCCTGGACAGGGTCCACAGATACGCAGTATTTT. It specifies CACRAWTGSTDTQYF.

Of note for this clonotype: A much more abundant neighbour one base away suggests this may be a read error. The V and J genes are TRBV7-8 and TRBJ2-1; 9 positions match TRBD2. The germline gives CDR1 SGHVS, CDR2 FQNEAQ. This CDR3 has 14 amino acids. CDR3 nucleotide sequence: TGTGCCAGCGGCTTATTAGCGGGGGCTCAGGAGCAGTTCTTC. Its protein is CASGLLAGAQEQFF.

V is TRBV6-5 and J is TRBJ1-5; possibly TRBD1 for D (5 bases). The CDR3 runs to 15 residues. Germline-derived CDR1 and CDR2 are MNHEY and SVGAGI. Trimming pared 2 bases from V and 7 bases from J, leaving 15 bases between. CDR3 DNA sequence: TGTGCCAGCAGTTACCCTCCAGGGATCATCCAGCCCCAGCATTTT. It codes for CASSYPPGIIQPQHF.